The next 6 T cell receptor beta chains were all read from a single sample in a study of shared clonotypes between healthy human individuals. Profiled with immunoSEQ multiplex PCR; TCRdb holds only in-frame clones, not every one. The table has fewer than 3 million clones, 80% to 95% seen once. The sequencing sample was made of naive CD4+ T cells from PBMCs. The sample's subset: CD45RA+ positively selected. Receptors were obtained from a young man in good health. Some clones in this sample may be carry-over from other donors' samples.

The rearrangement links TRBV2 to TRBJ1-1; 7 nucleotides line up with TRBD1. The V gene end was trimmed by 5 bases and the J gene end by 5 bases; junction bases not matched to a gene: 8. Germline values: CDR1 SNHLY, CDR2 FYNNEI. This CDR3 spans 14 amino acids. For the CDR3, the DNA is TGTGCCAGCAGTACACAGGGGATAGGTACTGAAGCTTTCTTT. Its protein product is CASSTQGIGTEAFF.

This clone was recorded once. The rearrangement links TRBV19 to TRBJ1-2, with D perhaps TRBD1 (6 bases). The CDR3 has 13 residues. V lost 9 bases and J lost 7, with 18 bases in between. Germline CDR1 and CDR2: LNHDA and SQIVND (reference sequence). CDR3 DNA: TGTGCCAGCAAATCACTTCACAGGGCTGGCTACACCTTC. Its protein product is CASKSLHRAGYTF. The whole variable domain, remainder taken from reference TRBV19 and TRBJ1-2, is DGGITQSPKYLFRKEGQNVTLSCEQNLNHDAMYWYRQDPGQGLRLIYYSQIVNDFQKGDIAEGYSVSREKKESFPLTVTSAQKNPTAFYLCASKSLHRAGYTFGSGTRLTVV.

The chain has TRBV28 and TRBJ2-2, with D maybe TRBD2 (5 bases). V was shortened by 2 bases and J by 4 bases, with 11 bases between the two germline ends. Germline loops: CDR1 MDHEN, CDR2 SYDVKM. The CDR3 is 15 amino acids. The DNA of the CDR3 is TGTGCCAGCAGTTTAAGAGGGTTCGGCACCGGGGAGCTGTTTTTT. This gives the protein CASSLRGFGTGELFF.

The gene calls are TRBV19 and TRBJ2-1; 10 positions agree with TRBD2. There are 14 residues in the CDR3. Germline V lookup: CDR1 LNHDA, CDR2 SQIVND (reference sequence). Trimming took 5 bases from V and 10 from J; bases not matched to a gene: 8. The CDR3 region has the DNA TGTGCCAGTAGTCCCCGGGTACTAGCGGGAGAGCAGTTCTTC. Translated: CASSPRVLAGEQFF.

The V gene is TRBV10-1, the J gene TRBJ1-6; perhaps TRBD1 as D (6 bases). Germline V gene sequence: CDR1 WNHNN, CDR2 SYGVQD (reference sequence). The CDR3 is 14 amino acids. V was shortened by 4 bases and J by 10 bases, with 14 bases between the two germline ends. In DNA, the CDR3 is TGCGCCAGCAGTGCGTCAGGGGAAGGCTCACCCCTCCACTTT. This codes for CASSASGEGSPLHF.

As to this clone: Other DNA sequences from this sample encode an identical CDR3 as well. V is TRBV5-5 and J is TRBJ1-1; D unclear. The CDR3 totals 13 residues. From germline, CDR1 is SGHKS and CDR2 YYEKEE (reference sequence). V was cut by 0 bases and J by 1 base, with 4 bases left in between. This CDR3 reads CASSLGPNTEAFF. CDR3 nucleotides: TGTGCCAGCAGCTTGGGCCCGAACACTGAAGCTTTCTTT.